This entry is about one T cell receptor (beta chain). For the second PCR, which ran for 7 to 11 cycles, a sample-barcoded 5' primer and a J-beta primer mix were used. TCRdb reprocessed the 5' RACE reads with MiXCR, giving one entry per CDR3 protein. In the table there are just under 550,000 distinct CDR3 sequences, nearly 25% of which are singletons. This entry is derived from a study of blood T cells in healthy people across ages. The ends were cut back, 5 bases at V and 4 bases at J, with 17 bases in the middle. CDR3 length: 15 amino acids. These data were also reused for a study on T cells of mothers and their children.

The specimen was blood. The chain combines TRBV12-3 or TRBV12-4 with TRBJ1-1, with D unresolved. The source is a boy younger than 18 in good health. CDR3 region: CASSLDAYVGTEAFF. The CDR3 nucleotides read TGTGCCAGCAGTCTGGATGCTTACGTCGGCACTGAAGCTTTCTTT.